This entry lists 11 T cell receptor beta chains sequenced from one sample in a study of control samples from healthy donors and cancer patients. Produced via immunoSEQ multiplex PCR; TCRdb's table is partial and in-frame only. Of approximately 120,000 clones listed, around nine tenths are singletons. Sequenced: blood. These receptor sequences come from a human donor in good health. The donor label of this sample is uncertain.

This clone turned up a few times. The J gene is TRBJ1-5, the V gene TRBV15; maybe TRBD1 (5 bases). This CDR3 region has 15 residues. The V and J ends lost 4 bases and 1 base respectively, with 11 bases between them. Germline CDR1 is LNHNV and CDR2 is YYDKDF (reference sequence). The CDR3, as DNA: TGTGCCACCAGCAACGGGCCAGGGAGCAATCAGCCCCAGCATTTT. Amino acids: CATSNGPGSNQPQHF.

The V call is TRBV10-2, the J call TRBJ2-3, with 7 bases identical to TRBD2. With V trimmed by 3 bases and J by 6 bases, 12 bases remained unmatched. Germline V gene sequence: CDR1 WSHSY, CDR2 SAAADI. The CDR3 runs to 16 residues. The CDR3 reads CASSDRVRDYLDTQYF. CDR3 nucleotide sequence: TGCGCCAGCAGTGATAGGGTCCGGGACTACTTGGATACGCAGTATTTT.

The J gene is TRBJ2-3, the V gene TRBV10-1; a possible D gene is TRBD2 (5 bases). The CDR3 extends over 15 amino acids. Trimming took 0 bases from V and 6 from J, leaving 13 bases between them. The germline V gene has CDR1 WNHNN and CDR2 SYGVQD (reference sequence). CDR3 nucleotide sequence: TGCGCCAGCAGTGAGTCAATGCGGGTCGGGGATACGCAGTATTTT. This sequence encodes CASSESMRVGDTQYF.

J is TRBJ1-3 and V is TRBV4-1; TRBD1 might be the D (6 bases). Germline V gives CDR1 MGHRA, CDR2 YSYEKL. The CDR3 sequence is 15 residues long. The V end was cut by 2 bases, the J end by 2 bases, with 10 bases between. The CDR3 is CASSQQGQPGNTIYF. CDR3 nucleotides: TGCGCCAGCAGCCAACAGGGGCAGCCTGGAAACACCATATATTTT.

CDR3 sequence reads: CASSVGNSPLHF. DNA of the CDR3: TGTGCCAGCAGTGTGGGAAATTCACCCCTCCACTTT. The chain carries TRBV2 and TRBJ1-6; D remains unclear. With 4 bases removed from V and 7 bases from J, the gap between germline ends came to 5 bases. The CDR3 contains 12 residues. Germline CDR1 is SNHLY and CDR2 is FYNNEI.

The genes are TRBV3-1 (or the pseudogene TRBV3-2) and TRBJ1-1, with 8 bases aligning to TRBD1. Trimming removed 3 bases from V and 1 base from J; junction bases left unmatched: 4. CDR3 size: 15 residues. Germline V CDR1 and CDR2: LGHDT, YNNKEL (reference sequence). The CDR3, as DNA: TGTGCCAGCAGCCAGGCCGGGACAGGGAACACTGAAGCTTTCTTT. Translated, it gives CASSQAGTGNTEAFF.

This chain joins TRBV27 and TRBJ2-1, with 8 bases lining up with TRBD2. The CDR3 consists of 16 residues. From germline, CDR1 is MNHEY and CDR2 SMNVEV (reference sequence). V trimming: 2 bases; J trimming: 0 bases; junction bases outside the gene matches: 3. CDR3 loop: CASSLRGTSSYNEQFF. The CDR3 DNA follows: TGTGCCAGCAGTTTACGAGGGACTAGCTCCTACAATGAGCAGTTCTTC.

CDR3 region: CASGQGVDGYTF. DNA for the CDR3: TGTGCCAGCGGACAGGGAGTTGATGGCTACACCTTC. This chain connects TRBV2 to TRBJ1-2, with 8 positions matching TRBD1. CDR1 SNHLY and CDR2 FYNNEI come from the germline V gene. This CDR3 has 12 amino acids. Losses at the gene ends were 8 bases for V and 6 bases for J; bases not matched to a gene: 5.

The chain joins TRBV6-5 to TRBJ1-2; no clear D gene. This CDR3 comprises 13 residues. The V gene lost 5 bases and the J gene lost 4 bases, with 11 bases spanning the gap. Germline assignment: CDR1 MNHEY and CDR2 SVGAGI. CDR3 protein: CASSLEAAYGYTF. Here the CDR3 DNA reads TGTGCCAGCAGTCTCGAGGCGGCCTATGGCTACACCTTC.

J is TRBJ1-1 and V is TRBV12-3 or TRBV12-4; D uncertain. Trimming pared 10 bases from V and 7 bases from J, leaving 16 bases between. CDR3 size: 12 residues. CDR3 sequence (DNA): TGTGCCACCCGAGGAGGCTGGGTTGAAGCTTTCTTT. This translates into CATRGGWVEAFF.

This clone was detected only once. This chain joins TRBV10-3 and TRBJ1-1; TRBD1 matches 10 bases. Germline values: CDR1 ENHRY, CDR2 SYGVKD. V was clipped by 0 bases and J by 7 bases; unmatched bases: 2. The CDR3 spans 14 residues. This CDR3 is CAISESRDRGEAFF. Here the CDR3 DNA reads TGTGCCATCAGTGAGTCGAGGGACAGGGGTGAAGCTTTCTTT.